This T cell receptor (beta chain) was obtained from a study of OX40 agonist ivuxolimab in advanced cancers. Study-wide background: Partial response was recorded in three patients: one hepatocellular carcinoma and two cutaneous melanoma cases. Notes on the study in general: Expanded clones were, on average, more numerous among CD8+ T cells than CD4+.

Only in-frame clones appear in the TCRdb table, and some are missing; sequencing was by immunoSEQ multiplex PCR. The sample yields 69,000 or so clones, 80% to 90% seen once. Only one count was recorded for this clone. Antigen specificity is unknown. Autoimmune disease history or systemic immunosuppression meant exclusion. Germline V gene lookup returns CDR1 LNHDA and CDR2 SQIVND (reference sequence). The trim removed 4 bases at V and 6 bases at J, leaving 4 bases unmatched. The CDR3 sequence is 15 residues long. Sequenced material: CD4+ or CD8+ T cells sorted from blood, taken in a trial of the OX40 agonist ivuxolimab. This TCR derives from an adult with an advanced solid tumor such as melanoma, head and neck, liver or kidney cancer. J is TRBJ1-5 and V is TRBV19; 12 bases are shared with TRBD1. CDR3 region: CASSTGTGGVQPQHF. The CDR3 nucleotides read TGTGCCAGTAGTACCGGGACAGGGGGCGTTCAGCCCCAGCATTTT.